Following are 6 T cell receptor beta chains from one sample sequenced in a study of T-cell reconstitution after alpha-beta-depleted transplantation in children. Unique molecular identifiers were incorporated into the prepared TCRbeta library. TCRdb fed the PCR reads into MiXCR, producing one record per CDR3 protein. The data contain over 45,000 distinct CDR3 sequences, about 10% of them singletons. The source material was PBMCs, mostly from graft donor cells, sampled 60 days after TCRalphabeta/CD19-depleted stem cell transplant. These receptors were obtained from a male patient aged 2 to 9 who had a stem cell transplant for chronic granulomatous disease, so the T cells may come from the graft donor.

This clonotype has just a few counts. The V and J genes are TRBV12-3 or TRBV12-4 and TRBJ2-2, with D perhaps TRBD2 (7 bases). This CDR3 comprises 14 residues. Trimming took 6 bases from V and 4 from J, leaving 12 bases between them. CDR3 sequence reads: CASSQRGGTGELFF. The CDR3 nucleotides read TGTGCCAGCAGCCAAAGGGGGGGCACCGGGGAGCTGTTTTTT.

The V and J genes are TRBV12-3 or TRBV12-4 and TRBJ1-1; 9 bases are a match to TRBD1. The trim removed 3 bases at V and 1 base at J, leaving 3 bases unmatched. The CDR3 consists of 15 residues. CDR3 nucleotides: TGTGCCAGCAGTTTCTCGGGACAGGGGAACACTGAAGCTTTCTTT. Translating gives CASSFSGQGNTEAFF.

This clonotype was observed at least ten times. This chain uses TRBV20-1 with TRBJ2-1, with a weak D call TRBD2 (7 bases). Germline assignment: CDR1 DFQATT and CDR2 SNEGSKA (reference sequence). The ends were cut back, 3 bases at V and 6 bases at J, with 18 bases in the middle. This CDR3 comprises 15 residues. The CDR3 DNA is TGCAGTGCTAGCAAAGGGGGAGGGGTTGGCAATGAGCAGTTCTTC. It is translated as CSASKGGGVGNEQFF.

This clonotype appeared many times. The V gene is TRBV9, the J gene TRBJ2-3; 15 nucleotides agree with TRBD2. Germline assignment: CDR1 SGDLS and CDR2 YYNGEE. The J segment lost 9 bases and the V segment lost 0 bases, leaving 8 bases of the junction unmatched. The CDR3 sequence is 17 residues long. This CDR3 reads CASSVEFGLAGGETQYF. CDR3 nucleotides: TGTGCCAGCAGCGTAGAGTTCGGACTAGCGGGAGGGGAGACGCAGTATTTT.

Many counts were recorded for this clonotype. The rearrangement joins TRBV20-1 to TRBJ2-7; 16 nucleotides agree with TRBD2. The V gene's germline CDR1 is DFQATT and CDR2 SNEGSKA (reference sequence). The CDR3 totals 18 residues. The trim removed 0 bases at V and 2 bases at J, leaving 7 bases unmatched. This CDR3 reads CSARDHSGTSGRAYEQYF. DNA of the CDR3: TGCAGTGCTAGAGATCATTCCGGGACTAGCGGGAGGGCCTACGAGCAGTACTTC.

The chain has TRBV15 and TRBJ2-7; 8 positions match TRBD1. Germline V gene lookup returns CDR1 LNHNV and CDR2 YYDKDF (reference sequence). The trim removed 3 bases at V and 2 bases at J, leaving 6 bases unmatched. This CDR3 has 15 residues. This CDR3 is CATSRNRGFPYEQYF. In DNA form, the CDR3 reads TGTGCCACCAGCAGGAACAGGGGGTTCCCCTACGAGCAGTACTTC.